The source of this TCR beta chain is a study of shared clonotypes between healthy human individuals. Donors comprised only Caucasian adults living in Nashville, Tennessee. This clone was detected a few times. The antigen remains unidentified. This sample includes further DNA sequences coding for the same CDR3. TCRdb's copy holds only in-frame clones and misses some; the assay was immunoSEQ multiplex PCR. The sample includes hundreds of thousands of clones, around 79% of them seen just once. Findings and caveats of the study: Sequencing depth was a factor that was expected to affect clonotype sharing among donors.

Sample: PBMCs. This clonotype was sampled from a woman aged 40-49 years in good health. Some clones in this sample may be carry-over from other donors' samples.

The CDR3 sequence is CASSRGGEETQYF. The CDR3 region has the DNA TGTGCCAGCAGCAGGGGGGGTGAGGAGACCCAGTACTTC. The chain has TRBV7-2 and TRBJ2-5; weak D call: TRBD2 (7 bases). Deletions cut 5 bases from V and 5 bases from J, with 12 bases between. The V gene's germline CDR1 is SGHTA and CDR2 FQGNSA. The CDR3 is made up of 13 amino acids.